A selection of T cell receptor beta chains follows, all from one sample in a study of neurological immune-mediated disorders. From the 5' RACE reads, TCRdb called clonotypes with MiXCR, one entry per CDR3 protein. This sample has fewer than 25,000 distinct CDR3 sequences, with less than 11% found just once. Sequenced: PBMCs. The receptors here all came from a woman aged 55-75 years with HTLV-1-associated myelopathy (HAM/TSP). CDR3s include the opening cysteine and the closing phenylalanine or tryptophan. Fields, in order: D gene, V gene, J gene, clone size, CDR3 DNA, CDR3 protein. D genes are given only for firm matches. Clone size appears in some rows only: once, few, many, or a class for an expanded clone.

.,TRBV5-1,TRBJ2-1,.,TGCGCCAGCAGCCCTACAGGTTTTAGATTATTC,CASSPTGFRLF
TRBD1,TRBV20-1,TRBJ2-6,many,TGCAGTGCTTGGGACAGGCCCTTCTCTGGGGCCAACGTCCTGACTTTC,CSAWDRPFSGANVLTF
TRBD1,TRBV5-1,TRBJ1-6,many,TGCGCCAGCAGCTTGGTGACAGGGGATGATAATTCACCCCTCCACTTT,CASSLVTGDDNSPLHF
.,TRBV5-1,TRBJ1-1,many,TGCGCCAGCAGCCCAGGGATGGGGACTGAAGCTTTCTTT,CASSPGMGTEAFF
.,TRBV20-1,TRBJ2-3,many,TGCAGTGCTAGAGGACAGGGCACAGATACGCAGTATTTT,CSARGQGTDTQYF
.,TRBV20-1,TRBJ1-4,many,TGCAGTGCACCAGATCATGGAGGCAATGAAAAACTGTTTTTT,CSAPDHGGNEKLFF
TRBD1,TRBV18,TRBJ2-7,.,TGTGCCAGCTCAGTGACAGGGGGTCCCTACGAGCAGTACTTC,CASSVTGGPYEQYF
.,TRBV20-1,TRBJ1-2,many,TGCAGTGCTACCAGACAGGCGTATGGCTACACCTTC,CSATRQAYGYTF
TRBD2,TRBV20-1,TRBJ2-1,.,TGCAGTGCTAGATTCTCGGGACTAGCTTTGGTTGAGCAGTTCTTT,CSARFSGLALVEQFF
.,TRBV5-1,TRBJ2-1,many,TGCGCCAGCAGCTTGATCGGGAATGAGCAGTTCTTC,CASSLIGNEQFF
.,TRBV5-1,TRBJ1-2,many,TGCGCCAGCAGCCCCCCCTCGGGGGGGGCCTATGGCTACACCTTC,CASSPPSGGAYGYTF
.,TRBV20-1,TRBJ1-1,many,TGCAGTGCTCCAGGGGACACTGAAGCTTTCTTT,CSAPGDTEAFF
TRBD1,TRBV20-1,TRBJ1-1,once,TGCAGTGCTAACCGACAGGGGGGAGCTTTCTTT,CSANRQGGAFF
.,TRBV20-1,TRBJ1-3,medium-sized,TGCAGGAGATCAAGATCCCCGGCGGGCGGAAACACCATATATTTT,CRRSRSPAGGNTIYF
.,TRBV11-2,TRBJ2-3,many,TGTGCCAGCAGCTTGGTCGGAGATACGCAGTATTTT,CASSLVGDTQYF
.,TRBV18,TRBJ1-6,many,TGTGCCAGCTCCTTGGACAAGGGGTCACCCCTCCACTTT,CASSLDKGSPLHF
.,TRBV10-3,TRBJ2-3,medium-sized,TGTGCCATCAGTGAGTCGGTTGGGACAGATACGCAGTATTTT,CAISESVGTDTQYF
.,TRBV5-1,TRBJ2-3,many,TGCGCCAGCCGCGTTCTCGACACAGCAGATACGCAGTATTTT,CASRVLDTADTQYF
.,TRBV5-1,TRBJ2-5,medium-sized,TGCGCCAGCAGACTAGCCCCCTTGGAGACCCAGTACTTC,CASRLAPLETQYF
.,TRBV5-1,TRBJ1-4,many,TGCGCCAGCAGCTTGGCGGGTGAAAAACTGTTTTTT,CASSLAGEKLFF
.,TRBV4-2,TRBJ1-4,many,TGTGCCAGCAGCCAAGAGGAGGGCAGGACTAATGAAAAACTGTTTTTT,CASSQEEGRTNEKLFF
TRBD2,TRBV20-1,TRBJ2-3,many,TGCAGTGCTGCACTAGCGGGGGGGGTCACAGATACGCAGTATTTT,CSAALAGGVTDTQYF
TRBD2,TRBV6-5,TRBJ2-2,.,TGTGCCAGCAGACCAGCGGGGGTGCCCGGGGAGCTGTTTTTT,CASRPAGVPGELFF
.,TRBV5-1,TRBJ1-2,many,TGCGCCAGCAGCGCCCGACAGGACTATGGCTACACCTTC,CASSARQDYGYTF
TRBD2,TRBV3-1,TRBJ2-1,once,TGTGCCAGAAGCCAAAGCGGAGCGGGGGGAATATTTTTC,CARSQSGAGGIFF
.,TRBV29-1,TRBJ2-3,many,TGCAGCGTTGGGCAGGGAGGCGCAGATACGCAGTATTTT,CSVGQGGADTQYF
TRBD2,TRBV20-1,TRBJ2-7,many,TGCAGTGCGTTTCTAGCGGGGGGCCCCATCGAGCAGTACTTC,CSAFLAGGPIEQYF
.,TRBV12-3/TRBV12-4,TRBJ1-2,many,TGTGCCAGCAGATCGACAGTTGACTATGGCTACACCTTC,CASRSTVDYGYTF
.,TRBV3-1,TRBJ1-5,many,TGTGCCAGCAGCCAAACCTACAATCAGCCCCAGCATTTT,CASSQTYNQPQHF
TRBD2,TRBV9,TRBJ2-7,many,TGTGCCAGCAGCGAGGGGACTAGCGGGGTCGAGCAGTACTTC,CASSEGTSGVEQYF
TRBD2,TRBV11-2,TRBJ2-3,many,TGTGCCAGCAGCTTGCTCGGGGGGAGCAGCACAGATACGCAGTATTTT,CASSLLGGSSTDTQYF
.,TRBV5-5,TRBJ1-1,many,TGTGCCAGCACCCCCGGAGGCTTGGGTACTGAAGCTTTCTTT,CASTPGGLGTEAFF
.,TRBV4-2,TRBJ1-3,.,TGTGCCAGCAGCCAAGATTTGACAAGCTCTGGAAACACCATATATTTT,CASSQDLTSSGNTIYF
.,TRBV12-3/TRBV12-4,TRBJ1-1,many,TGTGCCAGCAGATCACAGGCTATGAACACTGAAGCTTTCTTT,CASRSQAMNTEAFF
.,TRBV11-2,TRBJ1-6,many,TGTGCCAGCAGCTTTGGGTCGCGAGGGGGTAATTCACCCCTCCACTTT,CASSFGSRGGNSPLHF
TRBD1,TRBV5-1,TRBJ2-2,many,TGCGCCAGCAGCTTACAGGGGGGACACACCGGGGAGCTGTTTTTT,CASSLQGGHTGELFF
TRBD2,TRBV10-3,TRBJ2-2,medium-sized,TGTGCCATCATGAAGGGAGCGGGGGGGAACACCGGGGAGCTGTTTTTT,CAIMKGAGGNTGELFF
.,TRBV6-5,TRBJ2-1,many,TGTGCCAGCAGCCGTTTGAATGAGCAGTTCTTC,CASSRLNEQFF
.,TRBV10-3,TRBJ2-1,many,TGTGCCATCAGTGAGTCGACCCTAAAAGCGGGACAATGGTTCTTC,CAISESTLKAGQWFF
.,TRBV5-1,TRBJ1-6,many,TGCGCCAGCAGCTTGATTCCCCCCGGCCCCGTCGATAATTCACCCCTCCACTTT,CASSLIPPGPVDNSPLHF
.,TRBV29-1,TRBJ2-1,many,TGCAGCGTTGAAGTGTTGGCGGGTGAGCAGTTCTTC,CSVEVLAGEQFF
.,TRBV10-3,TRBJ2-7,many,TGTGCCATCAGTGGTAGGACAGTAGGCTACGAGCAGTACTTC,CAISGRTVGYEQYF
.,TRBV20-1,TRBJ2-3,many,TGCAGTGCTAGAGATCGGGGCCCGGGCACAGATACGCAGTATTTT,CSARDRGPGTDTQYF
.,TRBV5-1,TRBJ2-7,.,TGCGCCAGCAAATTCCAGGACCTGGCCTACGAGCAGTACTTC,CASKFQDLAYEQYF
.,TRBV20-1,TRBJ2-1,many,TGCAGTGTTCACTATTCTCGGCATGAGCAGTTCTTC,CSVHYSRHEQFF